Listed below are T cell receptor beta chains from one sample, sequenced in a study of cytomegalovirus exposure and HLA in healthy donors. Only in-frame clones appear in the TCRdb table, and some are missing; sequencing was by immunoSEQ multiplex PCR. In the table there are around 130,000 clones, under 90% of which are singletons. Input material: PBMCs. The receptor source for this set is a woman between 35 and 50 years old in good health and CMV-seronegative. Both conserved end residues are trimmed from each CDR3. Each record gives: V gene, D gene, J gene, CDR3 protein. A D gene is named only where the DNA matches it firmly.

TRBV6-1	-	TRBJ2-1	ASSRQGGLDEQF
TRBV27	TRBD2	TRBJ2-1	ASSSISGLSYNEQF
TRBV15	TRBD2	TRBJ2-7	ATSRPLAGGSYGQY
TRBV10-3	-	TRBJ2-7	AISESKVWSYEQY
TRBV2	-	TRBJ2-2	ASSSTNTANTGELF
TRBV15	-	TRBJ1-5	ATSRDLITGRQPQH
TRBV10-3	TRBD1	TRBJ1-3	AISAFPGGADTIY
TRBV29-1	-	TRBJ2-1	SVESYNEQF
TRBV2	TRBD1	TRBJ1-1	ASSPGQGNSEAF
TRBV29-1	-	TRBJ2-7	SVEAYSSYEQY
TRBV4-2	TRBD2	TRBJ2-7	ASSRTPGLAGSEQY
TRBV7-9	-	TRBJ1-2	SSSLIVDVQGRRGYT
TRBV27	TRBD1	TRBJ2-5	ASRQGTGYGGEQY
TRBV11-2	TRBD2	TRBJ2-7	ASSPVTSGVGGEQY
TRBV10-3	-	TRBJ2-6	AIRPRSGANVLT
TRBV6-1	TRBD1	TRBJ1-2	ASSGDRTNYGYT
TRBV5-6	TRBD2	TRBJ2-1	ASSLGSSGGKTYNEQF
TRBV18	TRBD2	TRBJ2-3	ASSPGLAITDTQY
TRBV5-1	-	TRBJ2-2	ASSLLANTGELF
TRBV4-1	TRBD1	TRBJ1-1	ASSPGQGALRTEAF
TRBV10-2	TRBD1	TRBJ2-2	ASMTGEGELF